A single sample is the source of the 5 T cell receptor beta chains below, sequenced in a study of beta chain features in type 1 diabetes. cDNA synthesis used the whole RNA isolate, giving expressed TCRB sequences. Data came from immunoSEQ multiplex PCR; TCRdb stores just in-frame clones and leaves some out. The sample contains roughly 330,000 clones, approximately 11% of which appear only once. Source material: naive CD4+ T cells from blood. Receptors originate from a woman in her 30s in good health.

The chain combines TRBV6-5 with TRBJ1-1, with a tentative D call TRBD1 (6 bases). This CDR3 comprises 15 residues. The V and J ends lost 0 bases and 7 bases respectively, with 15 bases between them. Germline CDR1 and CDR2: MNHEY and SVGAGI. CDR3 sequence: CASSYSRGQIGEAFF. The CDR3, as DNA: TGTGCCAGCAGTTACTCGAGAGGACAGATTGGTGAAGCTTTCTTT.

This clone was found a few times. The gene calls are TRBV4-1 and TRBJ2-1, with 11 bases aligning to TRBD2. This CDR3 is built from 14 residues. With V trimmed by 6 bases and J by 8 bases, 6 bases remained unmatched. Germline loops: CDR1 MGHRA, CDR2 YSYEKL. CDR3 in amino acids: CASRRLAGTYEQFF. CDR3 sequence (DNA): TGCGCCAGCAGAAGACTAGCGGGGACGTATGAGCAGTTCTTC.

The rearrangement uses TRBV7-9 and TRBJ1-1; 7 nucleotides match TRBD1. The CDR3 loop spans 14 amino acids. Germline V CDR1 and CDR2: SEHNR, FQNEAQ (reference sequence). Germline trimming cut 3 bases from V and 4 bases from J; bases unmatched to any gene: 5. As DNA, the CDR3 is TGTGCCAGCAGCTTTTCGGCAGGGGGCACTGAAGCTTTCTTT. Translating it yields CASSFSAGGTEAFF.

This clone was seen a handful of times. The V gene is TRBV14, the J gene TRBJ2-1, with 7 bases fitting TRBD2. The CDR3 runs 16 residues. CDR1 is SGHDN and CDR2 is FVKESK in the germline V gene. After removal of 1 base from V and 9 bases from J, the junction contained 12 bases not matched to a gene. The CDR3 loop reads CASSQVVGLVGGEQFF. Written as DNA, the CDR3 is TGTGCCAGCAGCCAAGTTGTCGGACTAGTCGGCGGTGAGCAGTTCTTC.

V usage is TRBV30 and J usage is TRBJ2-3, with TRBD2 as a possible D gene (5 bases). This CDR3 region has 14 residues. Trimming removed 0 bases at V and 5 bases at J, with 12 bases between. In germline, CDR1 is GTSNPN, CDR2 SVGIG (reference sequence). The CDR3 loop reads CAWSVLGEGDTQYF. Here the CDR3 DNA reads TGTGCCTGGAGTGTACTCGGAGAGGGAGATACGCAGTATTTT. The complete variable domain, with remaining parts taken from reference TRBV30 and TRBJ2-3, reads SQTIHQWPATLVQPVGSPLSLECTVEGTSNPNLYWYRQAAGRGLQLLFYSVGIGQISSEVPQNLSASRPQDRQFILSSKKLLLSDSGFYLCAWSVLGEGDTQYFGPGTRLTVL.